This note documents a single TCR beta chain sequence. Profiling relied on immunoSEQ multiplex PCR, and the TCRdb table lists in-frame clones only, not all of them. The table records under 250,000 clones, 65% to 90% of them present only once. This sample is drawn from a study of blood T cell repertoires in COVID-19. Overall study: Acute-phase and convalescent COVID-19 samples originated in the United States, Italy and Spain. Sources were T cells, B-cell-depleted T cells, or PBMCs; the material itself was cDNA or gDNA.

The CDR3 contains 13 residues. V lost 6 bases and J lost 1, with 9 bases in between. Germline values: CDR1 KGHSH, CDR2 LQKENI. Material: peripheral blood. The V call is TRBV18, the J call TRBJ1-1; D remains unclear. This TCR was sampled from a woman between 65 and 79 years old with acute or convalescent COVID-19. CDR3 sequence reads: CASSTLENTEAFF. The CDR3 nucleotides read TGTGCCAGCTCCACTCTTGAGAACACTGAAGCTTTCTTT.